What follows is one T cell receptor (beta chain) and its context. Its antigen is currently unknown. The PCR ran on 60 Vbeta and 13 Jbeta primers. Libraries were prepared by immunoSEQ multiplex PCR; TCRdb keeps only in-frame clonotypes and omits some of them. This repertoire shows approximately 170,000 clones, about 75% found once; its top ten account for 7% to 8.5%. The CDR3 sequence is 13 residues long. The J segment lost 4 bases and the V segment lost 6 bases, leaving 4 bases of the junction unmatched. Germline V gives CDR1 SQVTM, CDR2 ANQGSEA. This sample was included in a study of cytomegalovirus exposure and HLA in healthy donors. The study's findings and limits: Fewer N-insertions than the roughly 630-donor mean were reportedly shown by an Asian-associated ancestry cluster in a later analysis.

The receptor was derived from a male donor in good health and CMV-seropositive. The V and J genes are TRBV29-1 and TRBJ1-4; 8 nucleotides align to TRBD1. The sequencing input was PBMCs. CDR3 DNA sequence: TGCAGCGTGCTCGACAGGGGTAATGAAAAACTGTTTTTT. It codes for CSVLDRGNEKLFF.